Detailed here is one T cell receptor beta chain. What it binds is not known. Using immunoSEQ multiplex PCR, the repertoire was profiled, and TCRdb retains in-frame clones only, with some absent. The data show 65,000 to 95,000 clones, with less than 95% seen just once and roughly 9.8% held by the top ten. This sample was taken from a study of OX40 agonist ivuxolimab in advanced cancers. On the study more broadly: Patients took ivuxolimab, an agonistic anti-OX40 (CD134) antibody.

Study findings and constraints: Certain nonresponding patients likewise had low normalized T-cell clonal expansion. The work left the antigen specificity of expanded peripheral T cells undetermined.

The germline gives CDR1 SGHRS, CDR2 YFSETQ. The CDR3 runs to 14 residues. V was clipped by 0 bases and J by 5 bases, with 9 bases between them. The V call is TRBV5-1, the J call TRBJ2-1, with D uncertain. This material consisted of CD4+ or CD8+ T cells sorted from blood, taken in a trial of the OX40 agonist ivuxolimab. This TCR was sampled from an adult with an advanced solid tumor such as melanoma, head and neck, liver or kidney cancer. The CDR3 region is CASSLVAGHNEQFF. CDR3 bases: TGCGCCAGCAGCTTGGTGGCAGGTCACAATGAGCAGTTCTTC.